This T cell receptor beta chain emerged from a study of radiotherapy plus CTLA-4 blockade in lung cancer. Study context: Among patients, around 18% showed objective responses, and 25% to 35% had disease control. Study-level findings and limits: Reported findings show early blood T cell clone dynamics, with interferon-beta, best predicted response. Radiotherapy plus ipilimumab was followed by expansion in blood of tumor-derived TCR clones.

CDR1 SGHKS and CDR2 YYEKEE come from the germline V gene (reference sequence). The CDR3 is 13 residues long. V was shortened by 3 bases and J by 4 bases, with 8 bases between the two germline ends. Comments on this clone: As yet, its antigen is unknown.

Focal radiation and CTLA-4 blockade (ipilimumab) were tested in chemo-refractory metastatic non-small-cell lung cancer patients. The repertoire was sequenced with immunoSEQ multiplex PCR; TCRdb's copy has only in-frame clones and lacks some. Of 35,000 to 40,000 clones in the sample, approximately 86% are singletons; the top ten hold approximately 23%. The TCR sequence derives from a human donor with non-small cell lung cancer whose response to radiotherapy plus ipilimumab could not be evaluated. Here the sequenced sample was peripheral blood, taken from a patient treated with radiotherapy plus ipilimumab. V is TRBV5-5 and J is TRBJ1-5; a possible D gene is TRBD1 (5 bases). CDR3 in amino acids: CASSWDSNQPQHF. CDR3 in DNA: TGTGCCAGCAGCTGGGACTCTAATCAGCCCCAGCATTTT.